This is a list of T cell receptor beta chains from one sample in a study of OX40 agonist ivuxolimab in advanced cancers. Assay: immunoSEQ multiplex PCR; the TCRdb copy retains only in-frame clones and omits some. There are around 73,000 clones in the sample; about 87% occur only once, and 11% lies in the top ten. The sample consisted of CD4+ or CD8+ T cells sorted from blood, taken in a trial of the OX40 agonist ivuxolimab. These receptors were obtained from an adult with an advanced solid tumor such as melanoma, head and neck, liver or kidney cancer. The CDR3 runs from the conserved cysteine through the conserved F or W. A D gene is named only where the DNA matches it firmly. Some rows mark clone size as missing; the rest say once, few, many or name a class of expanded clone.

>NA|TRBJ2-7|TRBV7-9|TRBD1
CASSYGTDYYEQYF
TGTGCCAGCAGCTACGGGACAGATTACTACGAGCAGTACTTC
>NA|TRBJ2-1|TRBV9|NA
CASSVSGNGNNEQFF
TGTGCCAGCAGCGTTAGTGGGAACGGTAACAATGAGCAGTTCTTC
>NA|TRBJ2-1|TRBV28|NA
CASSSRQAGEQFF
TGTGCCAGCAGTTCGAGACAGGCTGGCGAGCAGTTCTTC
>NA|TRBJ2-5|TRBV6-1|TRBD2
CASSEYVVGDYIQETQYF
TGTGCCAGCAGTGAATATGTAGTAGGGGACTACATTCAAGAGACCCAGTACTTC
>NA|TRBJ2-2|TRBV29-1|NA
CSVLDENTGELFF
TGCAGCGTATTGGACGAGAACACCGGGGAGCTGTTTTTT
>NA|TRBJ1-2|TRBV19|NA
CASTTLGGYTF
TGTGCCAGTACCACCTTGGGTGGCTACACCTTC
>NA|TRBJ1-1|TRBV7-9|TRBD1
CASSLSRGLGAFF
TGTGCCAGCAGCTTGAGCAGGGGGCTCGGAGCTTTCTTT
>NA|TRBJ2-7|TRBV6-1|TRBD2
CASSASGNSYEQYF
TGTGCCAGCAGTGCTAGCGGGAACTCCTACGAGCAGTACTTC
>NA|TRBJ1-1|TRBV10-3|NA
CAISERNRDTEAFF
TGTGCCATCAGTGAGCGAAACAGGGATACTGAAGCTTTCTTT
>NA|TRBJ2-5|TRBV11-2|NA
CASSPRWGDQETQYF
TGTGCCAGCAGCCCGCGTTGGGGAGACCAAGAGACCCAGTACTTC
>NA|TRBJ2-3|TRBV27|TRBD2
CASSLIAGADTQYF
TGTGCCAGCAGTTTGATAGCGGGAGCAGATACGCAGTATTTT
>NA|TRBJ1-6|TRBV7-2|NA
CASSLTSEIASPLHF
TGTGCCAGCAGCTTAACGTCTGAAATTGCTTCACCCCTCCACTTT
>NA|TRBJ2-3|TRBV5-1|NA
CASSLAAGDTQYF
TGCGCCAGCAGCTTGGCGGCGGGAGATACGCAGTATTTT
>NA|TRBJ1-1|TRBV6-1|NA
CASSGGVNTEAFF
TGTGCCAGCAGTGGAGGCGTAAACACTGAAGCTTTCTTT
>medium-sized|TRBJ1-1|TRBV29-1|NA
CSVVPAGPGTEAFF
TGCAGCGTTGTTCCCGCGGGCCCGGGCACTGAAGCTTTCTTT
>NA|TRBJ1-4|TRBV6-4|NA
CASSARADEKLFF
TGTGCCAGCAGTGCCCGGGCCGATGAAAAACTGTTTTTT
>NA|TRBJ2-7|TRBV5-1|NA
CASSLAGNSYEQYF
TGCGCCAGCAGCTTAGCCGGAAACTCCTACGAGCAGTACTTC
>NA|TRBJ1-1|TRBV5-6|NA
CASSRTGWYTGTEAFF
TGTGCCAGCAGCCGAACGGGTTGGTATACGGGCACTGAAGCTTTCTTT
>NA|TRBJ2-7|TRBV9|NA
CASSPRRLSYEQYF
TGTGCCAGCAGCCCGAGGAGGCTCTCCTACGAGCAGTACTTC
>NA|TRBJ2-3|TRBV10-2|NA
CASSESHSAHTQYF
TGCGCCAGCAGTGAGTCTCACTCCGCCCATACGCAGTATTTT
>NA|TRBJ1-5|TRBV6-5|NA
CASSESGSNQPQHF
TGTGCCAGCAGTGAATCAGGTAGCAATCAGCCCCAGCATTTT
>NA|TRBJ1-2|TRBV4-1|NA
CASSRTLTGIESYGYTF
TGCGCCAGCAGCCGCACATTAACAGGGATTGAAAGTTATGGCTACACCTTC
>NA|TRBJ2-3|TRBV19|NA
CASSGGTQYF
TGTGCCAGTAGTGGGGGGACGCAGTATTTT
>NA|TRBJ1-1|TRBV21-1|NA
CASSKDGTGNKSDTEAFF
TGTGCCAGCAGCAAAGACGGGACAGGGAACAAGTCGGACACTGAAGCTTTCTTT
>NA|TRBJ2-1|TRBV15|TRBD2
CATGFLAGVEQFF
TGTGCCACCGGTTTTCTAGCGGGAGTTGAGCAGTTCTTC
>NA|TRBJ2-3|TRBV29-1|NA
CSVGAGRTDTQYF
TGCAGCGTTGGAGCCGGGCGCACAGATACGCAGTATTTT
>NA|TRBJ1-1|TRBV7-2|NA
CASSPRGGAGLDTEAFF
TGTGCCAGCAGCCCCAGGGGAGGGGCGGGTTTGGACACTGAAGCTTTCTTT
>NA|TRBJ2-7|TRBV27|NA
CASKGSFIGAEQYF
TGTGCCAGCAAGGGGTCCTTCATCGGGGCCGAGCAGTACTTC
>NA|TRBJ2-1|TRBV15|NA
CATSRGTATYNEQFF
TGTGCCACCAGCCGGGGGACAGCCACCTACAATGAGCAGTTCTTC
>NA|TRBJ1-5|TRBV30|TRBD1
CAWSEDRGPHQPQHF
TGTGCCTGGAGTGAGGACAGGGGGCCTCATCAGCCCCAGCATTTT
>NA|TRBJ1-2|TRBV11-2|NA
CASSLVPALGAGYTF
TGTGCCAGCAGCTTGGTGCCGGCCTTGGGTGCTGGCTACACCTTC
>NA|TRBJ1-1|TRBV9|NA
CASSAGQNTEAFF
TGTGCCAGCAGCGCCGGACAGAACACTGAAGCTTTCTTT
>once|TRBJ2-1|TRBV9|NA
CASSPRSPAEQFF
TGTGCCAGCAGCCCCCGGAGTCCGGCTGAGCAGTTCTTC
>NA|TRBJ2-3|TRBV9|TRBD2
CASSVRAGGPGDTQYF
TGTGCCAGCAGCGTGAGAGCGGGGGGGCCCGGAGATACGCAGTATTTT
>once|TRBJ1-4|TRBV7-9|NA
CASSPPATNEKLFF
TGTGCCAGCAGCCCCCCTGCAACTAATGAAAAACTGTTTTTT
>NA|TRBJ2-7|TRBV27|NA
CASATGTSFNEQYF
TGTGCCAGCGCCACAGGGACCTCATTCAACGAGCAGTACTTC
>NA|TRBJ1-5|TRBV19|NA
CASSSREVSEPQHF
TGTGCCAGTAGTAGCCGCGAGGTGTCCGAGCCCCAGCATTTT
>medium-sized|TRBJ1-2|TRBV27|TRBD1
CASATQQTLYRGVYGYTF
TGTGCCAGCGCAACCCAACAAACACTGTACAGGGGGGTCTATGGCTACACCTTC
>NA|TRBJ2-7|TRBV30|NA
CAWAIIQGYEQYF
TGTGCCTGGGCTATCATTCAGGGTTACGAGCAGTACTTC
>NA|TRBJ2-2|TRBV25-1|NA
CASSMGWAGELFF
TGTGCCAGCAGTATGGGGTGGGCCGGGGAGCTGTTTTTT
>NA|TRBJ2-3|TRBV6-1|NA
CASSEQGNEGPSTDTQYF
TGTGCCAGCAGTGAACAGGGGAACGAGGGTCCAAGCACAGATACGCAGTATTTT
>once|TRBJ2-3|TRBV7-9|NA
CASSQPSRTMGDTQYF
TGTGCCAGCAGCCAACCCTCCCGGACAATGGGAGATACGCAGTATTTT
>NA|TRBJ2-3|TRBV9|NA
CASSVVGVATDTQYF
TGTGCCAGCAGCGTAGTCGGCGTGGCCACAGATACGCAGTATTTT
>NA|TRBJ2-5|TRBV7-9|NA
CASSPSWVASARQETQYF
TGTGCCAGCAGCCCTAGTTGGGTGGCTTCCGCCCGACAGGAGACCCAGTACTTC
>NA|TRBJ1-5|TRBV7-9|NA
CASSFWAQPQHF
TGTGCCAGCAGCTTCTGGGCGCAGCCCCAGCATTTT
>once|TRBJ2-3|TRBV27|TRBD1
CASSWGQGIDTQYF
TGTGCCAGCAGTTGGGGACAGGGAATAGATACGCAGTATTTT
>NA|TRBJ1-5|TRBV15|NA
CATSSHNQPQHF
TGTGCCACCAGCAGCCACAATCAGCCCCAGCATTTT
>NA|TRBJ1-2|TRBV15|NA
CATSAGDSHSYGYTF
TGTGCCACCAGCGCCGGAGACTCCCACTCTTATGGCTACACCTTC
>NA|TRBJ2-1|TRBV27|TRBD1
CASSFRTGNLDTYNEQFF
TGTGCCAGCAGTTTCCGGACAGGCAACCTTGATACCTACAATGAGCAGTTCTTC
>once|TRBJ2-5|TRBV5-6|NA
CASSLIRGGYQETQYF
TGTGCCAGCAGCTTGATTAGGGGGGGGTACCAAGAGACCCAGTACTTC
>NA|TRBJ2-7|TRBV11-2|TRBD1
CASSFGTGAYEQYF
TGTGCCAGCAGCTTTGGGACAGGGGCCTACGAGCAGTACTTC
>few|TRBJ1-6|TRBV19|TRBD1
CASRQGSNNSPLHF
TGTGCCAGCCGACAGGGGTCGAATAATTCACCCCTCCACTTT
>once|TRBJ2-4|TRBV27|TRBD2
CASSLLAGGAKNIQYF
TGTGCCAGCAGTTTACTAGCGGGAGGTGCCAAAAACATTCAGTACTTC
>NA|TRBJ1-6|TRBV4-1|TRBD1
CASSQDGQAPLHF
TGCGCCAGCAGCCAAGACGGACAGGCTCCCCTCCACTTT
>NA|TRBJ2-1|TRBV30|NA
CAWSVGYSYNEQFF
TGTGCCTGGAGTGTAGGGTACTCCTACAATGAGCAGTTCTTC
>NA|TRBJ2-1|TRBV11-2|NA
CASTIWGRVGEQFF
TGTGCCAGCACCATCTGGGGCAGGGTGGGTGAGCAGTTCTTC
>NA|TRBJ2-1|TRBV9|NA
CASSVSGGQASYNEQFF
TGTGCCAGCAGCGTATCGGGCGGACAAGCCTCCTACAATGAGCAGTTCTTC
>NA|TRBJ2-3|TRBV13|NA
CASQLTDTQYF
TGTGCCAGCCAGCTCACAGATACGCAGTATTTT
>NA|TRBJ1-1|TRBV19|NA
CATAYRASNTEAFF
TGTGCCACCGCTTACAGGGCATCGAACACTGAAGCTTTCTTT